A selection of T cell receptor beta chains follows, all from one sample in a study of blood T cell repertoires in COVID-19. Clones were sequenced by immunoSEQ multiplex PCR, and TCRdb holds only the in-frame ones, with some missing. The sample includes around 450,000 clones, around 91% of them seen just once. Source material: PBMCs or T cells enriched from blood (not recorded which). Every receptor here comes from a man between 18 and 29 years old who had recovered from COVID-19. Both conserved end residues are part of each CDR3. The order of the fields is clone size, J gene, V gene, D gene, CDR3 protein, CDR3 DNA. A D gene is named only where the DNA matches it firmly. Only part of the rows carry a size: once, few, many, or a class if the clone is expanded.

>NA|TRBJ1-3|TRBV4-1|NA
CASSQLLGFSGNTIYF
TGCGCCAGCAGCCAGTTACTAGGTTTTTCCGGAAACACCATATATTTT
>once|TRBJ1-6|TRBV11-2|NA
CASSPAGVSYNSPLHF
TGTGCCAGCAGCCCTGCTGGAGTCTCCTATAATTCACCCCTCCACTTT
>NA|TRBJ1-3|TRBV11-2|NA
CASSLVTDTIYF
TGTGCCAGCAGCTTAGTTACGGACACCATATATTTT
>once|TRBJ2-2|TRBV20-1|TRBD2
CSASPAGRTGELFF
TGCAGTGCTAGTCCAGCGGGGCGCACCGGGGAGCTGTTTTTT
>once|TRBJ2-2|TRBV2|NA
CASSAEAGELFF
TGTGCCAGCAGTGCAGAAGCCGGGGAGCTGTTTTTT
>NA|TRBJ2-1|TRBV6-2/TRBV6-3|TRBD2
CASSYSPGEGNEQFF
TGTGCCAGCAGTTACTCGCCGGGGGAGGGCAATGAGCAGTTCTTC
>NA|TRBJ1-4|TRBV28|NA
CASRRGTTNEKLFF
TGTGCCAGCAGGCGGGGAACAACTAATGAAAAACTGTTTTTT
>NA|TRBJ1-4|TRBV5-1|TRBD1
CASSFGQGDEKLFF
TGCGCCAGCAGCTTCGGACAGGGGGATGAAAAACTGTTTTTT
>few|TRBJ1-6|TRBV10-1|NA
CASSEVQGASPLHF
TGCGCCAGCTCCGAGGTACAGGGCGCTTCACCCCTCCACTTT
>NA|TRBJ1-6|TRBV5-1|NA
CASSYGGGANSPLHF
TGCGCCAGCAGCTACGGCGGGGGTGCTAATTCACCCCTCCACTTT
>NA|TRBJ2-7|TRBV24-1|NA
CATSAVTGDDEQYF
TGTGCCACCAGTGCCGTGACAGGCGACGACGAGCAGTACTTC
>NA|TRBJ1-1|TRBV15|TRBD1
CATSIGQGNTEAFF
TGTGCCACCAGCATCGGACAGGGGAACACTGAAGCTTTCTTT
>NA|TRBJ2-1|TRBV7-9|NA
CASSLAALSYNEQFF
TGTGCCAGCAGCTTAGCAGCTCTCTCCTACAATGAGCAGTTCTTC
>once|TRBJ2-1|TRBV28|TRBD2
CASSFSAGGSYNEQFF
TGTGCCAGCAGCTTTTCAGCGGGAGGATCCTACAATGAGCAGTTCTTC
>NA|TRBJ2-7|TRBV10-2|TRBD2
CASSDNLAGGHEQYF
TGCGCCAGCAGTGATAACCTAGCGGGAGGGCACGAGCAGTACTTC
>NA|TRBJ2-5|TRBV28|TRBD1
CASSPGQGGETQYF
TGTGCCAGCAGTCCAGGACAGGGGGGAGAGACCCAGTACTTC
>NA|TRBJ2-1|TRBV3-1/TRBV3-2|NA
CASSQDRGEQFF
TGTGCCAGCAGCCAAGATAGGGGGGAGCAGTTCTTC
>NA|TRBJ2-1|TRBV10-1|TRBD2
CASSEFYGITSGEYNEQFF
TGCGCCAGCAGTGAGTTTTACGGGATCACTAGCGGGGAGTACAATGAGCAGTTCTTC
>once|TRBJ1-1|TRBV15|NA
CATSRMETERIDEAFF
TGTGCCACCAGCAGGATGGAGACAGAAAGGATTGATGAAGCTTTCTTT
>NA|TRBJ1-2|TRBV7-9|NA
CASSLSGSEGGGYGYTF
TGTGCCAGCAGCTTAAGTGGCAGCGAGGGCGGGGGCTATGGCTACACCTTC
>once|TRBJ1-1|TRBV6-5|NA
CASTEGTEAFF
TGTGCCTCCACAGAGGGCACTGAAGCTTTCTTT
>NA|TRBJ1-2|TRBV3-1/TRBV3-2|NA
CASSQWWEDHHGYTF
TGTGCCAGCAGCCAATGGTGGGAGGATCACCATGGCTACACCTTC
>NA|TRBJ1-5|TRBV2|TRBD1
CASSRSGGNQPQHF
TGTGCCAGCAGTAGGTCAGGGGGTAATCAGCCCCAGCATTTT
>NA|TRBJ1-1|TRBV27|NA
CASSPRGPNTEAFF
TGTGCCAGCAGTCCCAGGGGACCGAACACTGAAGCTTTCTTT
>NA|TRBJ1-1|TRBV27|NA
CASSFYAAGVKGTEAFF
TGTGCCAGCAGTTTCTACGCCGCAGGGGTGAAGGGCACTGAAGCTTTCTTT
>NA|TRBJ1-1|TRBV10-3|NA
CAIRGGVGDTEAFF
TGTGCCATCAGGGGGGGAGTCGGAGACACTGAAGCTTTCTTT
>NA|TRBJ2-3|TRBV7-9|NA
CASSSGIDTQYF
TGTGCCAGCAGCTCAGGGATAGATACGCAGTATTTT
>NA|TRBJ1-6|TRBV7-2|TRBD1
CASSLSRDRGIHPLHF
TGTGCCAGCAGCTTAAGCCGGGACAGAGGGATTCACCCCCTCCACTTT
>NA|TRBJ2-7|TRBV18|NA
CASSGGQYYEQYF
TGTGCCAGCTCAGGTGGTCAGTATTACGAGCAGTACTTC
>NA|TRBJ2-1|TRBV10-3|TRBD2
CAISAAGGRDEQFF
TGTGCCATCAGTGCTGCGGGAGGGCGGGATGAGCAGTTCTTC
>once|TRBJ2-1|TRBV4-1|TRBD1
CASSQVWTGAANEQFF
TGCGCCAGCAGCCAGGTCTGGACAGGGGCCGCCAATGAGCAGTTCTTC
>NA|TRBJ2-7|TRBV28|TRBD1
CASSSGTGDYEQYF
TGTGCCAGCAGTTCCGGGACAGGGGACTACGAGCAGTACTTC
>NA|TRBJ2-7|TRBV5-3|TRBD1
CARSLGRTGLDYEQYF
TGTGCCAGAAGCTTAGGTCGGACAGGATTAGACTACGAGCAGTACTTC
>NA|TRBJ2-5|TRBV7-3|TRBD1
CASSRTGLGETQYF
TGTGCCAGCAGCCGGACAGGGTTAGGGGAGACCCAGTACTTC
>NA|TRBJ2-3|TRBV12-5|NA
CASGLKRGGSTDTQYF
TGTGCTAGTGGTTTGAAAAGGGGGGGGTCCACAGATACGCAGTATTTT
>NA|TRBJ1-2|TRBV27|NA
CASSFGQYYGYTF
TGTGCCAGCAGTTTTGGGCAGTACTATGGCTACACCTTC
>NA|TRBJ1-1|TRBV6-5|TRBD1
CASSYHGQGTEAFF
TGTGCCAGCAGTTACCATGGACAGGGTACGGAAGCTTTCTTT
>once|TRBJ1-3|TRBV3-1/TRBV3-2|NA
CASSQGTAGNTIYF
TGTGCCAGCAGCCAAGGGACTGCAGGAAACACCATATATTTT
>NA|TRBJ2-1|TRBV9|TRBD2
CASSVSGSNNEQFF
TGTGCCAGCAGCGTTAGCGGGAGCAACAATGAGCAGTTCTTC
>once|TRBJ1-5|TRBV19|NA
CASSIGRGGARDNQPQHF
TGTGCCAGTAGTATAGGTCGGGGAGGGGCGCGTGACAATCAGCCCCAGCATTTT
>NA|TRBJ1-2|TRBV15|NA
CATSRGRDATIYGYTF
TGTGCCACCAGCAGAGGGAGGGACGCAACGATCTATGGCTACACCTTC
>NA|TRBJ1-2|TRBV18|NA
CASSAIPPTRFNYGYTF
TGTGCCAGCTCAGCTATACCACCAACCCGCTTCAACTATGGCTACACCTTC
>NA|TRBJ1-1|TRBV5-8|NA
CASSLGGGYRTEAFF
TGTGCCAGCAGCTTGGGTGGGGGGTATCGGACTGAAGCTTTCTTT
>NA|TRBJ1-1|TRBV28|NA
CASSLGGGTTEAFF
TGTGCCAGCAGTTTAGGGGGGGGTACCACTGAAGCTTTCTTT
>NA|TRBJ2-3|TRBV7-3|TRBD1
CASGHTGGTDTQYF
TGTGCCAGCGGACACACAGGGGGCACAGATACGCAGTATTTT